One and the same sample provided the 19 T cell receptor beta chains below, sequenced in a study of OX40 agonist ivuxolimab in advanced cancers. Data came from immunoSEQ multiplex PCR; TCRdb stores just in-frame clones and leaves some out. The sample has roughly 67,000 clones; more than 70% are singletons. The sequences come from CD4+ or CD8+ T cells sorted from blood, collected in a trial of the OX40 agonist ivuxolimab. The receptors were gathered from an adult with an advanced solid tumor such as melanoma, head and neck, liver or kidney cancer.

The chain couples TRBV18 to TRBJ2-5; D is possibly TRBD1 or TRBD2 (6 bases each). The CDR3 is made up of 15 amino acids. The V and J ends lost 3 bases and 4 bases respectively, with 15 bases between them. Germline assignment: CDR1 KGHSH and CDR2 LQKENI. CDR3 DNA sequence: TGTGCCAGCTCACCTGACTCTGGGGGGCCAGAGACCCAGTACTTC. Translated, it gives CASSPDSGGPETQYF. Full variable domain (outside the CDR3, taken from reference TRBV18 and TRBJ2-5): NAGVMQNPRHLVRRRGQEARLRCSPMKGHSHVYWYRQLPEEGLKFMVYLQKENIIDESGMPKERFSAEFPKEGPSILRIQQVVRGDSAAYFCASSPDSGGPETQYFGPGTRLLVL.

In nucleotides, the CDR3 is TGTGCTAGTGGCCCCGACAGCAATCAGCCCCAGCATTTT. Translated, it gives CASGPDSNQPQHF. This chain connects TRBV12-5 to TRBJ1-5; no clear D gene. The V gene's germline CDR1 is LGHNT and CDR2 FRNRAP. V lost 6 bases and J 1 base, leaving 7 bases between the germline ends. This CDR3 has 13 amino acids.

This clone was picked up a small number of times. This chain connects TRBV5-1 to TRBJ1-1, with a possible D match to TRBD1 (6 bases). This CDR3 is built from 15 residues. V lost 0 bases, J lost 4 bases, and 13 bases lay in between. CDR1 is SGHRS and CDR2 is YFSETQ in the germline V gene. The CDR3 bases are TGCGCCAGCAGCTTGGTTGCCAGGGGAGGCACTGAAGCTTTCTTT. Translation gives CASSLVARGGTEAFF.

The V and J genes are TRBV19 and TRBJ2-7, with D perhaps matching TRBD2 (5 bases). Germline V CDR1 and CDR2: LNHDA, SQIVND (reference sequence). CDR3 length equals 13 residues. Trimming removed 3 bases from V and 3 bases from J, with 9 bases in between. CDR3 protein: CASSMVRDYEQYF. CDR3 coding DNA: TGTGCCAGTAGTATGGTTCGGGACTACGAGCAGTACTTC.

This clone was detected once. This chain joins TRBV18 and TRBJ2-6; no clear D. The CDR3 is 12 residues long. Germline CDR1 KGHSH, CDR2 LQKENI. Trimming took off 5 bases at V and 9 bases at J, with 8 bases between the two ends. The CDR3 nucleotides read TGTGCCAGCTCATCCGGCTACAACGTCCTGACTTTC. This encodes CASSSGYNVLTF.

In DNA, the CDR3 is TGTGCCAGCAGCTTAGCAGGTGGCTACAATGAGCAGTTCTTC. Its protein product is CASSLAGGYNEQFF. The chain has TRBV7-9 and TRBJ2-1; D remains unclear. In germline, CDR1 is SEHNR, CDR2 FQNEAQ (reference sequence). The CDR3 runs to 14 residues. The V end lost 0 bases, the J end lost 3 bases, and 6 bases lay between the germline ends.

CDR3 amino acids: CASSLDYTYEQYF. The CDR3 DNA sequence: TGTGCCAGCAGCTTGGACTATACCTACGAGCAGTACTTC. The gene calls are TRBV5-4 and TRBJ2-7; D is unresolved. This CDR3 is built from 13 residues. Germline-derived CDR1 and CDR2 are SGHNT and YYREEE (reference sequence). Trimming removed 0 bases at V and 2 bases at J, with 6 bases between.

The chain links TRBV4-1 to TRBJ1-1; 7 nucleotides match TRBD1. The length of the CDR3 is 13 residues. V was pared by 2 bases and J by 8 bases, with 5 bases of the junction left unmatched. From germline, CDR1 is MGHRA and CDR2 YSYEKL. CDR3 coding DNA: TGCGCCAGCAGCCAACAGGGGGGCCGGGAAGCTTTCTTT. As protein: CASSQQGGREAFF.

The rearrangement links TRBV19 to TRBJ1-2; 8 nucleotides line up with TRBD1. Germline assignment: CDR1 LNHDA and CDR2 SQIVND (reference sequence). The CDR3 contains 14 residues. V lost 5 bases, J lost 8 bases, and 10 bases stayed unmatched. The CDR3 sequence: CASSVGTGPSGYTF. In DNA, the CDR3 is TGTGCCAGTAGTGTCGGGACAGGTCCGTCCGGCTACACCTTC.

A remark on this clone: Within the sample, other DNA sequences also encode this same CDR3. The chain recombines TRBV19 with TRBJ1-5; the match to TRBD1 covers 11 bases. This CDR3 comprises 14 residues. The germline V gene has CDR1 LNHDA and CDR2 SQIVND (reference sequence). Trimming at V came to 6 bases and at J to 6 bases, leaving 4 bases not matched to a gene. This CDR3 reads CASSGTGGRQPQHF. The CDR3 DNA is TGTGCCAGTAGCGGGACAGGGGGACGTCAGCCCCAGCATTTT.

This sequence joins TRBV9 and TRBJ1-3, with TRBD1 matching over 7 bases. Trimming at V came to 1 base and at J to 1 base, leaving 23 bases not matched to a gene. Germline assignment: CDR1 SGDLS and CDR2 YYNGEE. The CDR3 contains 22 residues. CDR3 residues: CASSVSPGVPLGQAVSGNTIYF. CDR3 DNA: TGTGCCAGCAGCGTAAGCCCCGGGGTCCCGCTTGGACAGGCTGTTTCTGGAAACACCATATATTTT.

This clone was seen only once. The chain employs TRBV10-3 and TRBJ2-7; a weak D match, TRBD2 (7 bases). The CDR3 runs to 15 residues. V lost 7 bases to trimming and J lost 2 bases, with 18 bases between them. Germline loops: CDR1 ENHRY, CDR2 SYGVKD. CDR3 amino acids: CAIKVGEGVAYEQYF. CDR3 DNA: TGTGCCATCAAGGTCGGGGAGGGGGTGGCCTACGAGCAGTACTTC.

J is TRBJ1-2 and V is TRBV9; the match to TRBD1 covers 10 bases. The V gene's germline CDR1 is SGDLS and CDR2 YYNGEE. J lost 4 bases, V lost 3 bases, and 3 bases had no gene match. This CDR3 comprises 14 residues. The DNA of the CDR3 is TGTGCCAGCAGCGGGGACAGGGGCCGCTATGGCTACACCTTC. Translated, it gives CASSGDRGRYGYTF. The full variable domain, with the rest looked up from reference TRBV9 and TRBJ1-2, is DSGVTQTPKHLITATGQRVTLRCSPRSGDLSVYWYQQSLDQGLQFLIQYYNGEERAKGNILERFSAQQFPDLHSELNLSSLELGDSALYFCASSGDRGRYGYTFGSGTRLTVV.

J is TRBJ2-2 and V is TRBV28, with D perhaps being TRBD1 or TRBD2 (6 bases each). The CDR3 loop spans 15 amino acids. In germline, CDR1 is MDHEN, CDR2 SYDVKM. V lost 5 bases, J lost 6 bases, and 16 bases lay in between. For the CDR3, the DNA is TGTGCCAGCAGTAGTACAGGGAGGAAGTCCGGGGAGCTGTTTTTT. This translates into CASSSTGRKSGELFF.

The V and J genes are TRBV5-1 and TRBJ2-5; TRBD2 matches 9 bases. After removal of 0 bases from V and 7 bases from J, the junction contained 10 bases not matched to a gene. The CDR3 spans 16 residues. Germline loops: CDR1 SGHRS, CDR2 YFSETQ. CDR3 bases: TGCGCCAGCAGCTTGGTCCAAGCGGGGGGCGCTGGGACCCAGTACTTC. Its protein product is CASSLVQAGGAGTQYF.

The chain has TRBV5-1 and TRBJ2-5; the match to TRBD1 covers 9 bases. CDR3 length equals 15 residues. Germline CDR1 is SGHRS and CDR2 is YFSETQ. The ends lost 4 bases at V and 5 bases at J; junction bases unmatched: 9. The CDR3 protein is CASSGGTGRPETQYF. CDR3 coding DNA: TGCGCCAGCAGCGGCGGGACAGGGAGACCGGAGACCCAGTACTTC.

The CDR3 nucleotides are TGTGCCAGCAGCCCTGAGGTCGGGAGAAACACCATATATTTT. Its translation: CASSPEVGRNTIYF. The chain employs TRBV4-2 and TRBJ1-3; no clear D. Germline V gives CDR1 LGHNA, CDR2 YNFKEQ. V lost 4 bases, J lost 5 bases, and 12 bases lay in between. The CDR3 consists of 14 residues.

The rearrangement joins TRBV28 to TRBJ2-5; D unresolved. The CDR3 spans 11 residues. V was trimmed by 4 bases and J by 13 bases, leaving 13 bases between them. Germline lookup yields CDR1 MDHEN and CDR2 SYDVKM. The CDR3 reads CASSSPRQPYF. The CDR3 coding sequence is TGTGCCAGCAGTTCCCCCAGGCAGCCGTACTTC.

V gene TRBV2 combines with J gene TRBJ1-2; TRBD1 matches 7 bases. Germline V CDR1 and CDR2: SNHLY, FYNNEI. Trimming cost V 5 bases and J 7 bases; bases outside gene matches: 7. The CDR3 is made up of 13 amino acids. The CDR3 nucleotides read TGTGCCAGCAGTATCAGGGGGTTAGGTGGCTACACCTTC. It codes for CASSIRGLGGYTF.